These 15 T cell receptor beta chains originate from one sample sequenced in a study of T-cell memory formation after mild COVID-19 (dated by TCRdb to 2020 to 2022). The method was 5' RACE. Data came from an Illumina NovaSeq 6000. TCRdb applied fastp at Q25 and MiXCR to the public reads, then kept only in-frame beta chains. Records with the same CDR3 protein are collapsed into one entry carrying the most frequent genes and DNA. The sample includes roughly 240,000 distinct CDR3 sequences, with roughly 15% observed a single time. 2% to 2.5% of the sample lies in the top ten. Sequenced: PBMCs or a T cell subset sorted from them (not recorded which). These receptors were taken from an adult woman who had mild COVID-19 (a few samples of this study predate the infection). The sample titles of this study are shuffled in the database, so cell type and time point are left out; the donor was told from shared clones.

The chain is built from TRBV9 and TRBJ2-7, with D perhaps TRBD2 (6 bases). In germline, CDR1 is SGDLS, CDR2 YYNGEE. CDR3 size: 15 residues. The V end was cut by 3 bases, the J end by 4 bases, with 17 bases between. The CDR3 bases are TGTGCCAGCAGCGCAGACGGGGGAGGCTATTACGAGCAGTACTTC. The encoded protein is CASSADGGGYYEQYF.

This clonotype came up many times. The V call is TRBV20-1, the J call TRBJ2-3, with D maybe TRBD2 (6 bases). This CDR3 has 12 amino acids. With 8 bases removed from V and 5 bases from J, the gap between germline ends came to 14 bases. CDR1 and CDR2 (germline): DFQATT, SNEGSKA (reference sequence). In DNA form, the CDR3 reads TGCAGTCGGAGGGAGTATGGAGATACGCAGTATTTT. Amino acids: CSRREYGDTQYF.

This clonotype was detected only a few times. One end of the junction does not line up with germline, which may come from a read error. CDR3 in DNA: TGTGCCAGCAGCCCGGGACAGGCTCTCCCTTTC. This sequence encodes CASSPGQALPF. The chain has TRBV2 and TRBJ2-7; 8 bases map to TRBD1. CDR1 is SNHLY and CDR2 is FYNNEI in the germline V gene. CDR3 length equals 11 residues.

A few counts support this clonotype. The genes are TRBV5-8 and TRBJ2-1; D perhaps matches TRBD2 (6 bases). The CDR3 extends over 16 amino acids. Trimming removed 4 bases from V and 10 bases from J, with 24 bases in between. Germline V gene lookup returns CDR1 SGHTS and CDR2 YDEGEE. The CDR3 DNA is TGTGCCAGCAGCCGGGGTAATGGGCCTGTTCGGGAGGAGCAGTTCTTC. This translates into CASSRGNGPVREEQFF.

CDR3 residues: CASSLLKASEQYF. The CDR3 DNA reads TGTGCCAGCAGTTTACTAAAAGCCAGCGAGCAGTACTTC. The chain uses TRBV28 and TRBJ2-7; no clear D. CDR3 length: 13 amino acids. V was clipped by 2 bases and J by 6 bases, with 11 bases between them. Germline assignment: CDR1 MDHEN and CDR2 SYDVKM.

The chain employs TRBV29-1 and TRBJ2-2, with 7 bases that match TRBD1. The length of the CDR3 is 14 residues. Trimming removed 4 bases from V and 4 bases from J; junction bases left unmatched: 6. Germline V lookup: CDR1 SQVTM, CDR2 ANQGSEA. CDR3: CSVVGQGVTGELFF. CDR3 nucleotides: TGCAGCGTTGTAGGCCAGGGGGTCACCGGGGAGCTGTTTTTT.

This clonotype was observed a handful of times. This chain joins TRBV27 and TRBJ2-2; D gene ambiguous. CDR1 is MNHEY, CDR2 SMNVEV, per germline (reference sequence). This CDR3 is 14 amino acids long. The V gene lost 8 bases and the J gene lost 3 bases, with 13 bases spanning the gap. Written as DNA, the CDR3 is TGTGCCAGCCAACATAGACCGGACACCGGGGAGCTGTTTTTT. This translates into CASQHRPDTGELFF.

This chain connects TRBV5-1 to TRBJ2-6; maybe TRBD1 (6 bases). Germline V gene data show CDR1 as SGHRS and CDR2 as YFSETQ. With 4 bases removed from V and 0 bases from J, the gap between germline ends came to 20 bases. The CDR3 runs to 19 residues. The DNA of the CDR3 is TGCGCCAGCAGCCGAACGGTGCAGGGGAGCCCCTCTGGGGCCAACGTCCTGACTTTC. Translation: CASSRTVQGSPSGANVLTF. The complete variable domain, with remaining parts taken from reference TRBV5-1 and TRBJ2-6, reads KAGVTQTPRYLIKTRGQQVTLSCSPISGHRSVSWYQQTPGQGLQFLFEYFSETQRNKGNFPGRFSGRQFSNSRSEMNVSTLELGDSALYLCASSRTVQGSPSGANVLTFGAGSRLTVL.

This chain connects TRBV6-5 to TRBJ1-1; D is perhaps TRBD1 (6 bases). The CDR3 is 14 amino acids. Germline assignment: CDR1 MNHEY and CDR2 SVGAGI. V was cut by 2 bases and J by 0 bases, with 7 bases left in between. This CDR3 is CASSYDRLNTEAFF. CDR3 DNA sequence: TGTGCCAGCAGTTACGACAGGCTGAACACTGAAGCTTTCTTT.

This clonotype was recorded at least ten times. The chain recombines TRBV5-1 with TRBJ1-1; D unclear. The CDR3 is 14 amino acids. Trimming pared 2 bases from V and 1 base from J, leaving 9 bases between. Germline V gene data show CDR1 as SGHRS and CDR2 as YFSETQ. CDR3 loop: CASSLWVQNTEAFF. The CDR3 DNA reads TGCGCCAGCAGCTTATGGGTCCAGAACACTGAAGCTTTCTTT.

In its sample, this clonotype was seen a few times. The J gene is TRBJ2-3, the V gene TRBV5-1; D is possibly TRBD1 (5 bases). Trimming left V 3 bases short and J 1 base short, with 12 bases between. The CDR3 spans 15 residues. The germline V gene encodes CDR1 SGHRS and CDR2 YFSETQ. The CDR3 sequence: CASSSQGAGTDTQYF. The CDR3 nucleotides are TGCGCCAGCAGCTCCCAGGGCGCGGGCACAGATACGCAGTATTTT.

The chain uses TRBV7-2 and TRBJ2-3; D uncertain. The CDR3 totals 14 residues. The germline CDR1 and CDR2 sequences are SGHTA and FQGNSA. Trimming shortened V by 5 bases and J by 4 bases, and 13 bases separated the two germline ends. The CDR3 region is CASSKSELADTQYF. CDR3 sequence (DNA): TGTGCCAGCAGCAAAAGTGAATTGGCAGATACGCAGTATTTT.

This clonotype occurred many times. The rearrangement uses TRBV25-1 and TRBJ1-2; D gene ambiguous. V was pared by 4 bases and J by 4 bases, with 7 bases between. The CDR3 sequence is 12 residues long. Germline CDR1 reads MGHDK; CDR2 reads SYGVNS. In DNA form, the CDR3 reads TGTGCCAGCAGTGTCGACGTCTATGGCTACACCTTC. It encodes CASSVDVYGYTF.

This clonotype was observed a handful of times. The chain has TRBV7-9 and TRBJ2-2; D gene uncertain. The germline V gene encodes CDR1 SEHNR and CDR2 FQNEAQ (reference sequence). This CDR3 is built from 12 residues. Trimming left V 2 bases short and J 8 bases short, with 6 bases between. CDR3 protein: CASSLTSGELFF. The CDR3 nucleotides are TGTGCCAGCAGCTTAACGAGTGGGGAGCTGTTTTTT.

This sequence joins TRBV12-3 or TRBV12-4 and TRBJ1-4, with D maybe TRBD1 (6 bases). V was cut by 3 bases and J by 5 bases, with 10 bases left in between. The CDR3 consists of 14 residues. The CDR3 sequence: CASSFGQRNEKLFF. The CDR3, as DNA: TGTGCCAGCAGTTTTGGACAGAGAAATGAAAAACTGTTTTTT.